This T cell receptor (beta chain) derives from a study of blood T cell repertoires in COVID-19. Turning to the study itself: Material from acute and convalescent COVID-19 was sourced from the United States, Italy and Spain. Sources were T cells, B-cell-depleted T cells, or PBMCs; the material itself was cDNA or gDNA.

In the study's own analysis: Estimated nucleated cell counts came from reference gene primer amplification. Generated by immunoSEQ multiplex PCR, the TCRdb table keeps only in-frame clones and is missing some. The V and J calls and clone size come from that table; D and trimming were worked out from the DNA. Of roughly 320,000 clones listed, 75% to 90% are singletons. This CDR3 comprises 13 residues. Germline CDR1 SSHAT, CDR2 FNYEAQ (reference sequence). The V gene lost 1 base and the J gene lost 5 bases, with 5 bases spanning the gap. Seattle patients were enrolled during active infection and followed longitudinally.

Sequencing was carried out using peripheral blood. The rearrangement joins TRBV7-7 to TRBJ2-2; D is unclear. This TCR was sampled from a woman between 45 and 65 years old with COVID-19, enrolled during active disease. The CDR3: CASSLDRTGELFF. In nucleotides, the CDR3 is TGTGCCAGCAGCTTAGACAGAACCGGGGAGCTGTTTTTT.